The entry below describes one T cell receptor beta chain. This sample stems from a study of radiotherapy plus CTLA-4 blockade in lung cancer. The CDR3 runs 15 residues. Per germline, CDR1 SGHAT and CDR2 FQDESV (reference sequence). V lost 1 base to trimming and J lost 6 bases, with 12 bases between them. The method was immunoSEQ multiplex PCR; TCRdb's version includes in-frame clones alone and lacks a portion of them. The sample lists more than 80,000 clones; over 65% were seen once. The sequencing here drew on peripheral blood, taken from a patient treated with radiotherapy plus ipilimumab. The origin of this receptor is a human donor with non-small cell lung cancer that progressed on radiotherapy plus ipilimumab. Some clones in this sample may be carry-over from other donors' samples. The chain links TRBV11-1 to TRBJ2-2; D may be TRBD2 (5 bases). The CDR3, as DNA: TGTGCCAGCAGCTTAGTCCCTAGCAGACCCGGGGAGCTGTTTTTT. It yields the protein CASSLVPSRPGELFF.